This TCR beta chain was captured in a study of cytomegalovirus exposure and HLA in healthy donors (dated by TCRdb to about 2017). Regarding the research as a whole: According to a later analysis, the roughly 130 validation repertoires were produced on the same platform as the 680 or so repertoires of the first cohort. The aim of the study was to test whether cataloging public T cell receptors could identify signatures of past pathogen exposure. In addition to the first cohort of roughly 700 subjects, a separate validation cohort of around 110 different subjects was used. High-throughput TCR immunosequencing, statistical association of individual TCRs with disease status, and machine learning were combined to predict cytomegalovirus infection status. Overall study results and their limits: Cytomegalovirus status was reported to be diagnosed by the classifier with high specificity and sensitivity in both the original and validation cohorts. A later analysis lacked HLA typing for the validation cohort, so it scored co-occurrence in that cohort across all 120 repertoires. The authors suggested that the approach could potentially be generalized to other disease states and immunological phenotypes. A few of the identified cytomegalovirus-associated TCR beta chains were confirmed in vitro to be specific for cytomegalovirus antigens. While some public TCRs were present in many individuals, most TCR sequences turned up only very rarely across donors. In a later analysis, TCRs clustered in the first cohort were found to also tend to co-occur in the roughly 120 validation repertoires, with approximately 95% of cluster scores above 0. A total of fewer than 200 TCR beta chains were listed by the study as associated with cytomegalovirus.

The V and J ends are trimmed by 6 bases and 4 bases, leaving 16 bases between them. CDR1 is given as MNHEY and CDR2 as SVGAGI, both from the germline V gene. From the cysteine up to the phenylalanine, the CDR3 has a length of 15 residues. This entry keeps only the CDR3 DNA: 45 bases, framed from base 1. Separate from the approximately 670-subject first cohort, the validation cohort of about 130 subjects was the group to which the donors belonged. Library construction relied on the immunoSEQ multiplex PCR assay. In the paper's pipeline: A statistical classification framework was built to diagnose cytomegalovirus status from the catalog of TCR beta chain sequences. The table was pulled from immuneACCESS by TCRdb, which kept in-frame rearrangements only. Such tables lose some clones; where checked, under half of the loss comes from unresolved V genes, and the rest has no known cause. Clone size and the V and J calls come from that table; the DNA yielded D and trimming. The sample profile shows under 300,000 clones; 65% to 90% of them were found once. Clones ranked in the top ten supply approximately 1% of the sample.

Concerning this clone: This clone's antigen is unknown. One base away there is no much larger clone; base qualities are not given.

Material: PBMCs. The sequence was collected from a woman aged 18-29 years in good health and CMV-seronegative. The chain uses TRBV6-5 and TRBJ1-5, with a tentative D gene TRBD1 over 6 matching bases. The nucleotide sequence reads TGTGCCAGCAGGGAAACCGGGACACTTAATCAGCCCCAGCATTTT. Its protein product is CASRETGTLNQPQHF.